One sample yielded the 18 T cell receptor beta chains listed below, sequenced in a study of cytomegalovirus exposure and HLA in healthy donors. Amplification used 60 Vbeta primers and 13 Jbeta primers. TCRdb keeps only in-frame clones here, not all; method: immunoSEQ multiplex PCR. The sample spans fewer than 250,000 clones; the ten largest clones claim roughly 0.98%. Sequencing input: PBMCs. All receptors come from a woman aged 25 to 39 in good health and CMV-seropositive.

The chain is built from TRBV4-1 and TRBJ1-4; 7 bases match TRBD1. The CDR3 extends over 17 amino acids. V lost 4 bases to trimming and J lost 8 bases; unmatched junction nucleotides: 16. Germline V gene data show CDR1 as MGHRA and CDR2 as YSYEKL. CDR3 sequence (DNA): TGCGCCAGCAGCCGGAGGACAGGCCCCCTTCTGGGGGAAAAACTGTTTTTT. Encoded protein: CASSRRTGPLLGEKLFF.

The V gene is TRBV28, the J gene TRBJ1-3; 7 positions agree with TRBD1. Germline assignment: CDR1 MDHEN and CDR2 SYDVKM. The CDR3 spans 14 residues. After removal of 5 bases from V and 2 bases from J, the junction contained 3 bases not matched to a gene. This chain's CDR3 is CASSTGTAGNTIYF. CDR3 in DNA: TGTGCCAGCAGTACCGGGACAGCTGGAAACACCATATATTTT.

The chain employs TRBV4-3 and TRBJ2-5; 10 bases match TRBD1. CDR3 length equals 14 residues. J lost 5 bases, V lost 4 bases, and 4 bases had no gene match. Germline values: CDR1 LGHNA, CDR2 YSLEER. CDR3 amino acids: CASSPRTGGETQYF. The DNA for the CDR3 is TGCGCCAGCAGCCCCCGGACAGGGGGTGAGACCCAGTACTTC.

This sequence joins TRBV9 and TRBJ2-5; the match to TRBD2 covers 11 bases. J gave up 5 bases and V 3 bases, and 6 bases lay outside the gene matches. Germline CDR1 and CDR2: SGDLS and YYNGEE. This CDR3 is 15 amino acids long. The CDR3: CASSGTSGGLETQYF. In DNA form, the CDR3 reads TGTGCCAGCAGCGGCACTAGCGGGGGACTGGAGACCCAGTACTTC.

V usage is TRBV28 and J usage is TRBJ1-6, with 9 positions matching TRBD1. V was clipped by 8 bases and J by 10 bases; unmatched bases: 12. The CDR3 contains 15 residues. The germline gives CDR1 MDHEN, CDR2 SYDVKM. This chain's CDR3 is CASSLGGTGQSPLHF. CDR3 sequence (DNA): TGTGCCAGCTCCTTGGGGGGGACAGGGCAGTCACCCCTCCACTTT. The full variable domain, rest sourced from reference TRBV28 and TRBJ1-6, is DVKVTQSSRYLVKRTGEKVFLECVQDMDHENMFWYRQDPGLGLRLIYFSYDVKMKEKGDIPEGYSVSREKKERFSLILESASTNQTSMYLCASSLGGTGQSPLHFGNGTRLTVT.

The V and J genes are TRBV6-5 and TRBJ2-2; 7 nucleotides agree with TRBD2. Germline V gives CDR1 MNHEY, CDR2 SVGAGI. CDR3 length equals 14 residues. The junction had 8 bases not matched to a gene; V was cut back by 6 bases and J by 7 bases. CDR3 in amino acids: CASSIGGRGGELFF. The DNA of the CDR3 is TGTGCCAGCAGCATTGGGGGGAGGGGCGGGGAGCTGTTTTTT.

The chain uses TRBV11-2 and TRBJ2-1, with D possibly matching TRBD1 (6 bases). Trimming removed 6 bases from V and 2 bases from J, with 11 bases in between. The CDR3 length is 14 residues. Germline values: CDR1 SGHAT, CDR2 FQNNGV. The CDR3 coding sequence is TGTGCCAGCAGTACAGGGCGCGCCTACAATGAGCAGTTCTTC. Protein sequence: CASSTGRAYNEQFF.

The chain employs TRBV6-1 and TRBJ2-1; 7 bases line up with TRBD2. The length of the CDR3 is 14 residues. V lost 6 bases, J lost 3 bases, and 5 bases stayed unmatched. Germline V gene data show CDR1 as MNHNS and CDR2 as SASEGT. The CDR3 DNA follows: TGTGCCAGCAGGGGGAGGGCCGTCTACAATGAGCAGTTCTTC. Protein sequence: CASRGRAVYNEQFF.

CDR3 sequence reads: CASSMSGTGRETQYF. CDR3 DNA: TGTGCCAGTAGTATGTCTGGGACAGGGCGGGAGACCCAGTACTTC. The V gene is TRBV19, the J gene TRBJ2-5, with 9 bases aligning to TRBD1. The ends lost 3 bases at V and 5 bases at J; junction bases unmatched: 7. This CDR3 has 15 amino acids. Per germline, CDR1 LNHDA and CDR2 SQIVND (reference sequence).

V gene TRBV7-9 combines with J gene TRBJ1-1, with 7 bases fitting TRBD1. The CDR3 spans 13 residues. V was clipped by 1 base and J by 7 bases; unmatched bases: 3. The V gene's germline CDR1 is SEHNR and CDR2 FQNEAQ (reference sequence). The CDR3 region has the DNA TGTGCCAGCAGCTTAGAGGGGGCCGGTGAAGCTTTCTTT. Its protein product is CASSLEGAGEAFF.

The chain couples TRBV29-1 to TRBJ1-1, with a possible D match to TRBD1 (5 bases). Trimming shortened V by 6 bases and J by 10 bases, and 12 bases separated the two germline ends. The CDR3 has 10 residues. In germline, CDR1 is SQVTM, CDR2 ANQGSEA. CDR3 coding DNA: TGCAGCGTGGCAGGGCAGAGAGCTTTCTTT. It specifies CSVAGQRAFF. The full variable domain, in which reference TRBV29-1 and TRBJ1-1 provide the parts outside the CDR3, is SAVISQKPSRDICQRGTSLTIQCQVDSQVTMMFWYRQQPGQSLTLIATANQGSEATYESGFVIDKFPISRPNLTFSTLTVSNMSPEDSSIYLCSVAGQRAFFGQGTRLTVV.

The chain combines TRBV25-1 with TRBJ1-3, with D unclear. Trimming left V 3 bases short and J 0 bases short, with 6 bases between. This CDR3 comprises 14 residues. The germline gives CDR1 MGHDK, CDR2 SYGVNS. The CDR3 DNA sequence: TGTGCCAGCAGTGAGAACTTCTCTGGAAACACCATATATTTT. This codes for CASSENFSGNTIYF.

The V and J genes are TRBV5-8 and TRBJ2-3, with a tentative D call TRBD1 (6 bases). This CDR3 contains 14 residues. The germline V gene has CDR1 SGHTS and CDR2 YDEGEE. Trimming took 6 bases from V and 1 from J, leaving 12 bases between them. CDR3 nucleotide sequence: TGTGCCAGCACAGACAGGCCACGCACAGATACGCAGTATTTT. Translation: CASTDRPRTDTQYF.

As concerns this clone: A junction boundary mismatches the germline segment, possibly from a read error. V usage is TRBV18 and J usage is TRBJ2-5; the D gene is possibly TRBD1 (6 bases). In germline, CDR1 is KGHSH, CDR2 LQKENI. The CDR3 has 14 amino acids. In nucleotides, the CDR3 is TGTACCAGCTCAGGGGCGATTCGGATCGAGACCCAGTACTTC. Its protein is CTSSGAIRIETQYF.

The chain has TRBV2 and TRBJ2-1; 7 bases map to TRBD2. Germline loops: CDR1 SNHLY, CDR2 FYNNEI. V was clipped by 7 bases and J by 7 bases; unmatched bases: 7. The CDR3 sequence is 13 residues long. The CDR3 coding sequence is TGTGCCAGCACCCGGGACTACCGTAATGAGCAGTTCTTC. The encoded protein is CASTRDYRNEQFF. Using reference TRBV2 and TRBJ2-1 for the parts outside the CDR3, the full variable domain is EPEVTQTPSHQVTQMGQEVILRCVPISNHLYFYWYRQILGQKVEFLVSFYNNEISEKSEIFDDQFSVERPDGSNFTLKIRSTKLEDSAMYFCASTRDYRNEQFFGPGTRLTVL.

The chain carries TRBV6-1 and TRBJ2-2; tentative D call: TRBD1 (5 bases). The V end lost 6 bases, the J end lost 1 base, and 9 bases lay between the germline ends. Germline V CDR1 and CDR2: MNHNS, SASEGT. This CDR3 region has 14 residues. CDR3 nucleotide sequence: TGTGCCAGCAGCCCCGGACAGAACACCGGGGAGCTGTTTTTT. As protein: CASSPGQNTGELFF.

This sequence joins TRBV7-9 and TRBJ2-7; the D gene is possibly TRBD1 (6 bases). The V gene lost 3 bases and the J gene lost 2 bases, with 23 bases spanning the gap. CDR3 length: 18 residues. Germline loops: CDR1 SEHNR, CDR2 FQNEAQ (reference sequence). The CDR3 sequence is CASSFELTGFQQAYEQYF. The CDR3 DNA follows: TGTGCCAGCAGCTTCGAGTTGACAGGTTTTCAACAAGCCTACGAGCAGTACTTC.

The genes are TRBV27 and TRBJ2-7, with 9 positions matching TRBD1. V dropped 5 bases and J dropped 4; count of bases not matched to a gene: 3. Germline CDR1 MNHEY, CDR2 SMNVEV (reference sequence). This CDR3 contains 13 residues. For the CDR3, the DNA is TGTGCCAGCAGTGGGACAGGGCATTACGAGCAGTACTTC. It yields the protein CASSGTGHYEQYF.